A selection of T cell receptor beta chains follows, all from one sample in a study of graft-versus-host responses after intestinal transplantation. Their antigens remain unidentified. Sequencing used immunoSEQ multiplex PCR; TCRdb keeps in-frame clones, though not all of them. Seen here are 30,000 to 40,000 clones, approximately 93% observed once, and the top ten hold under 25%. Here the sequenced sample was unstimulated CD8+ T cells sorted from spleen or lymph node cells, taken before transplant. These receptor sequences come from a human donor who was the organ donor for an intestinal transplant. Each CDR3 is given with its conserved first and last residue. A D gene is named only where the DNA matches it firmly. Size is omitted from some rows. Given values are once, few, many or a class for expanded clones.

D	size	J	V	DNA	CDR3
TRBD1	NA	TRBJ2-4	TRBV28	TGTGCCAGCACTCCAGACAGGGGGGGAAACATTCAGTACTTC	CASTPDRGGNIQYF
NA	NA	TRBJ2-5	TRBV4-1	TGCGCCAGCAGCCAAAGGCAGGGAGAGACCCAGTACTTC	CASSQRQGETQYF
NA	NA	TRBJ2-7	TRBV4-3	TGCGCCAGCAGCCAAGATTGGGGCAGGGGTTCTTACGAGCAGTACTTC	CASSQDWGRGSYEQYF
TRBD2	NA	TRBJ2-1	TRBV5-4	TGTGCCAGCAGCCCTATGGCGGGAGTCCCCAATGAGCAGTTCTTC	CASSPMAGVPNEQFF
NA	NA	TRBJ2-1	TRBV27	TGTGCCAGCAGTTTTTCGAGAGCACGGCGGAATGAGCAGTTCTTC	CASSFSRARRNEQFF
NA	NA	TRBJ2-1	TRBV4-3	TGCGCCAGCAGCCTCTGGGTCCGGGAGCAGTTCTTC	CASSLWVREQFF
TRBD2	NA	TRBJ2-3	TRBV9	TGTGCCAGCAGCTCTGAGGGACTAGTTGGTGATACGCAGTATTTT	CASSSEGLVGDTQYF
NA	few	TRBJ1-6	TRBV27	TGTGCCAGCAGTTCGACAGTCCCGAGCTCCTATAATTCACCCCTCCACTTT	CASSSTVPSSYNSPLHF
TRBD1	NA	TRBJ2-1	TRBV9	TGTGCCAGCAGCGTAGGGGACAGTGAGCAGTTCTTC	CASSVGDSEQFF
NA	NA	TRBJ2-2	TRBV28	TGTGCCAGCAGTTTTGGACAATTGACCGGGGAGCTGTTTTTT	CASSFGQLTGELFF
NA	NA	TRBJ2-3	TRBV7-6	TGTGCCAGCAGCTTATTGCCAGGGACGGGGTGGGATACGCAGTATTTT	CASSLLPGTGWDTQYF
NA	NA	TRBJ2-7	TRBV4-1	TGCGCCAGCAGCCTAACCGACGGCTACGAGCAGTACTTC	CASSLTDGYEQYF
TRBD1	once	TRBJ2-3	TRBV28	TGTGCCAGCAGATCCCACAGGGGGCAAACAGATACGCAGTATTTT	CASRSHRGQTDTQYF
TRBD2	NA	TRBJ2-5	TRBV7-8	TGTGCCACCGGGACTAGCGGGAGAGGAGGGCTCCAAGAGACCCAGTACTTC	CATGTSGRGGLQETQYF
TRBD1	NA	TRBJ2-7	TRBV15	TGTGCCACCAGCAGGGACAGGGGCCACGAGCAGTACTTC	CATSRDRGHEQYF
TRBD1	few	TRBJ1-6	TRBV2	TGTGCCAGCAGTGAAGGGGATGGGGGACAGGCGGATTCACCCCTCCACTTT	CASSEGDGGQADSPLHF
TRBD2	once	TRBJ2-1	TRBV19	TGTGCCAGTAGTATAGAGGCGGGAGGGCCCTACAATGAGCAGTTCTTC	CASSIEAGGPYNEQFF
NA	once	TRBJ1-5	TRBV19	TGTGCCAGTAGTACCTATGACAGTTATCAGCCCCAGCATTTT	CASSTYDSYQPQHF
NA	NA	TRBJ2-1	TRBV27	TGTGCCAGCAGTTCCGGTGACAATGAGCAGTTCTTC	CASSSGDNEQFF
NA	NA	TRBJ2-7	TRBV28	TGTGCCAGCAGTTCCTTCAGGGGGGGCGAGCAGTACTTC	CASSSFRGGEQYF
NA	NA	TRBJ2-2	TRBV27	TGTGCCAGCAGTACAAGACCCTACACCGGGGAGCTGTTTTTT	CASSTRPYTGELFF
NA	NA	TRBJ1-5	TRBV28	TGTGCCAGCAGTTCGCGTGGTAGCAATCAGCCCCAGCATTTT	CASSSRGSNQPQHF
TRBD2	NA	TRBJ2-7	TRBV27	TGTGCCAGCAGTCCCACTAGCGGGAGGGCACGCGAGCAGTACTTC	CASSPTSGRAREQYF
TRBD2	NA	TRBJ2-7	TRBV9	TGTGCCAGCAGCCCGGGGACTAGCGGGAATGGCGAGCAGTACTTC	CASSPGTSGNGEQYF
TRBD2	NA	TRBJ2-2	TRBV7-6	TGTGCCAGCAGCCAAACGACTAGCGGGCGTGGAATTGACACCGGGGAGCTGTTTTTT	CASSQTTSGRGIDTGELFF
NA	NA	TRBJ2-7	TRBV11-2	TGTGCCAGCAGCTTAGGTTACCGAGCCTACGAGCAGTACTTC	CASSLGYRAYEQYF
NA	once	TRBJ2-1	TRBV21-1	TGTGCCAGCAGCAAAGTCTCATACAATGAGCAGTTCTTC	CASSKVSYNEQFF
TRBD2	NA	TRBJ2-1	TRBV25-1	TGTGCCAGCAGTGGATTCGGGACTAGCGGATACAATGAGCAGTTCTTC	CASSGFGTSGYNEQFF
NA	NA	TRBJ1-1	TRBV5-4	TGTGCCAGCAGCCAGTGGGACACCTCCATGAACACTGAAGCTTTCTTT	CASSQWDTSMNTEAFF
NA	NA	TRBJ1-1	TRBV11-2	TGTGCCAGCAGTCCGTATGTCCCCCCGGGCCCAGTCATGAACACTGAAGCTTTCTTT	CASSPYVPPGPVMNTEAFF
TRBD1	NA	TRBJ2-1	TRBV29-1	TGCAGCGTTGAAGATCGGCTCCAGGGGGTTAAGAGGAGCTCCTACAATGAGCAGTTCTTC	CSVEDRLQGVKRSSYNEQFF
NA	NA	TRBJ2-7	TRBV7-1	TGTGCCAGCAGCTGGGGACTGGCCTTCAGCTCCTACGAGCAGTACTTC	CASSWGLAFSSYEQYF
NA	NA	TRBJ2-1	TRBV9	TGTGCCAGCAGCGGTAGCGGAATCTCCTACAATGAGCAGTTCTTC	CASSGSGISYNEQFF
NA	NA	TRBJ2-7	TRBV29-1	TGCAGCGTTGAGGTCAGGGTACGGGAGCAGTACTTC	CSVEVRVREQYF